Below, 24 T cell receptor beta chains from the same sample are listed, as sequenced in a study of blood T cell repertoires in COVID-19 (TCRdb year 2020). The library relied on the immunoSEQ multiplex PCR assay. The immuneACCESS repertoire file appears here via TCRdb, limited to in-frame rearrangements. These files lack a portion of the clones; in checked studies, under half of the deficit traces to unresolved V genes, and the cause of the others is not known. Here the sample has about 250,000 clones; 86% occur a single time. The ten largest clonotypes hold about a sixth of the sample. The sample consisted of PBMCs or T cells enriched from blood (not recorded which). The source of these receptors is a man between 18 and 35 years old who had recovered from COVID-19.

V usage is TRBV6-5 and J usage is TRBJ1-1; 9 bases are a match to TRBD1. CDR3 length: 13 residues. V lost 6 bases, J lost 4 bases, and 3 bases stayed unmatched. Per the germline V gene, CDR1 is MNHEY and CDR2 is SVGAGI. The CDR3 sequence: CASRETGGTEAFF. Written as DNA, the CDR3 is TGTGCCAGCAGGGAGACAGGGGGCACTGAAGCTTTCTTT.

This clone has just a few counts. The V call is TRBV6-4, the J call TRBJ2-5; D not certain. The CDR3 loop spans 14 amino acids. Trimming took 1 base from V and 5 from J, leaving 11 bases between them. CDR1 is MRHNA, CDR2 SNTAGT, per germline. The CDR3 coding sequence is TGTGCCAGCAGTGACTGTGGGCCCAGGGAGACCCAGTACTTC. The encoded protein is CASSDCGPRETQYF.

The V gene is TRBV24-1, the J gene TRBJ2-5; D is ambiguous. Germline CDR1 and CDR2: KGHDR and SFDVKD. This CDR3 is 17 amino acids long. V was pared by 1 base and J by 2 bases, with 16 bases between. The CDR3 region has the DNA TGTGCCACCAGTGATTTTAAGGTCGCGGTGGAACAAGAGACCCAGTACTTC. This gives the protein CATSDFKVAVEQETQYF.

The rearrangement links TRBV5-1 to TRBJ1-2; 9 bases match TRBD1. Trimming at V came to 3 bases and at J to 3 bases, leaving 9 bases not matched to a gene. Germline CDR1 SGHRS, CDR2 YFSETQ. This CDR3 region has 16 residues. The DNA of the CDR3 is TGCGCCAGCAGCTCCTCGCTACAGGGGGCGGACTATGGCTACACCTTC. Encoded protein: CASSSSLQGADYGYTF.

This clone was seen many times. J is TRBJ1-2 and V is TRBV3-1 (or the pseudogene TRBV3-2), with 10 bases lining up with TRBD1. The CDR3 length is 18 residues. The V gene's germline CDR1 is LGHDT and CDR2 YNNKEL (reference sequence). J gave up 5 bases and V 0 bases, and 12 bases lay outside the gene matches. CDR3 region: CASSQESGTGALVYGYTF. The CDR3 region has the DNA TGTGCCAGCAGCCAAGAGAGTGGGACAGGGGCACTTGTTTATGGCTACACCTTC.

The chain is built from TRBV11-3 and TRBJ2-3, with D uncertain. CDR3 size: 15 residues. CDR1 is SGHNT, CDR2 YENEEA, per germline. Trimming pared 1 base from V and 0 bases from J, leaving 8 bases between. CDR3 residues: CASSLVFESTDTQYF. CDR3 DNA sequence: TGTGCCAGCAGCTTAGTTTTTGAGAGCACAGATACGCAGTATTTT.

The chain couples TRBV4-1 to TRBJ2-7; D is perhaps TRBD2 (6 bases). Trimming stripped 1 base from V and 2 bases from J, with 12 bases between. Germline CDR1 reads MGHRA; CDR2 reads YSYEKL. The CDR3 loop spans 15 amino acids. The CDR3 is CASSQGASDPYEQYF. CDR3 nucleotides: TGCGCCAGCAGCCAAGGAGCTAGCGACCCCTACGAGCAGTACTTC.

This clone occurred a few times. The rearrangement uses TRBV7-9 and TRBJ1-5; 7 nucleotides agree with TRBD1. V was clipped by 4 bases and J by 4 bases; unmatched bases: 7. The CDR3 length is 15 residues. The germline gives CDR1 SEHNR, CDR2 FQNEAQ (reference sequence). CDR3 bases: TGTGCCAGCAGCTCGGCGACAGGGCGAAATCAGCCCCAGCATTTT. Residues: CASSSATGRNQPQHF.

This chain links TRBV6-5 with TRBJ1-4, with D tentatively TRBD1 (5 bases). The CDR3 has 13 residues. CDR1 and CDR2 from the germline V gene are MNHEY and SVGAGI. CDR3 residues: CVSRDWTNEKLFF. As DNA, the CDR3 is TGTGTGTCCCGGGACTGGACTAATGAAAAACTGTTTTTT.

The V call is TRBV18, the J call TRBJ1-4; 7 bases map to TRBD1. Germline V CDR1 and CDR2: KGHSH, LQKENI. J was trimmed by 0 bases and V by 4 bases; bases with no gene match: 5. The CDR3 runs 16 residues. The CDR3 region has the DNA TGTGCCAGCTCACAACAGGGGTCGCCAACTAATGAAAAACTGTTTTTT. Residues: CASSQQGSPTNEKLFF.

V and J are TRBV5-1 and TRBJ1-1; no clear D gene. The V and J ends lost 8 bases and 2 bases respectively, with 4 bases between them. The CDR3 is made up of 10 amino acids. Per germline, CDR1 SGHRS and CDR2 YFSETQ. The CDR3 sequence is CASLNTEAFF. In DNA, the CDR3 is TGCGCCAGTCTTAACACTGAAGCTTTCTTT.

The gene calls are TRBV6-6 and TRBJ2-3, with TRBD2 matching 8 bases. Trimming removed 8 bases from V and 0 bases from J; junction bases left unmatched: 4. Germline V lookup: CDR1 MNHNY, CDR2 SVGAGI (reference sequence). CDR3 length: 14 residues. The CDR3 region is CASGERESTDTQYF. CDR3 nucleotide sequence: TGTGCCAGCGGGGAGCGGGAGAGCACAGATACGCAGTATTTT.

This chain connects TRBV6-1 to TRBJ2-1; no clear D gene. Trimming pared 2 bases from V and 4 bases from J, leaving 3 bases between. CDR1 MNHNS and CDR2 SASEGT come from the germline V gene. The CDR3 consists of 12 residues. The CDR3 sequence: CASSEQYNEQFF. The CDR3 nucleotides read TGTGCCAGCAGTGAACAGTACAATGAGCAGTTCTTC.

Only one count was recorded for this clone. CDR3 coding DNA: TGTGCCAGCAGTGGCCCGGGACTAGCGACAGATACGCAGTATTTT. It yields the protein CASSGPGLATDTQYF. V is TRBV7-9 and J is TRBJ2-3; 10 bases fit TRBD2. V was pared by 6 bases and J by 3 bases, with 6 bases of the junction left unmatched. The CDR3 spans 15 residues. Germline-derived CDR1 and CDR2 are SEHNR and FQNEAQ (reference sequence).

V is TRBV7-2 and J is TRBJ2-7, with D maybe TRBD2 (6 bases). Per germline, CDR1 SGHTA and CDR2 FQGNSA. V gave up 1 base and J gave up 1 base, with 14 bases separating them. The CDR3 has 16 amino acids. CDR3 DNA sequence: TGTGCCAGCAGCTTAGACCTGGGAGGCAGTTCCTACGAGCAGTACTTC. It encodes CASSLDLGGSSYEQYF.

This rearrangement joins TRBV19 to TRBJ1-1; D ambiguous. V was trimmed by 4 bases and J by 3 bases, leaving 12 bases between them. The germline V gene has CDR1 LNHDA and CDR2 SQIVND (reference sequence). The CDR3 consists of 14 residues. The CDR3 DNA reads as TGTGCCAGTAGTACAAGGACTGCTCACACTGAAGCTTTCTTT. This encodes CASSTRTAHTEAFF.

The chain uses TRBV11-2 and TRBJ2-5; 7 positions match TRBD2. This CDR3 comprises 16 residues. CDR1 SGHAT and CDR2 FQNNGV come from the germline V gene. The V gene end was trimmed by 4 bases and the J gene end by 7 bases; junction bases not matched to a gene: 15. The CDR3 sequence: CASSSRVAGTGGTQYF. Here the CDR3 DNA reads TGTGCCAGCAGCTCCCGGGTAGCGGGCACCGGGGGGACCCAGTACTTC.

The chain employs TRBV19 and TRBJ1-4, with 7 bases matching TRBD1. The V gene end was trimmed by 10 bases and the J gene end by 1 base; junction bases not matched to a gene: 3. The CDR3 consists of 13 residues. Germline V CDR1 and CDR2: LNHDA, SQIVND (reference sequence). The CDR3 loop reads CATRQGTNEKLFF. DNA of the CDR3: TGTGCCACGAGACAGGGAACTAATGAAAAACTGTTTTTT.

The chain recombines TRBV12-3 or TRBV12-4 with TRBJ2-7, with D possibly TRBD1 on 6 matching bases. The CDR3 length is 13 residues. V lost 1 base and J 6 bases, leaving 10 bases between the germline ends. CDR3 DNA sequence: TGTGCCAGCAGTTTAGGGGGGCTCGGCGAGCAGTACTTC. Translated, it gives CASSLGGLGEQYF.

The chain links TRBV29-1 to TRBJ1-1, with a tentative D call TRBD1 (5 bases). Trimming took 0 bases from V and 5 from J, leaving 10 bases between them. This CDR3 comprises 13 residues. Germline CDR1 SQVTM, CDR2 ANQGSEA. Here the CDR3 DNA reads TGCAGCGTTGAAGACAGGGTTGGAACTGAAGCTTTCTTT. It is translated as CSVEDRVGTEAFF.

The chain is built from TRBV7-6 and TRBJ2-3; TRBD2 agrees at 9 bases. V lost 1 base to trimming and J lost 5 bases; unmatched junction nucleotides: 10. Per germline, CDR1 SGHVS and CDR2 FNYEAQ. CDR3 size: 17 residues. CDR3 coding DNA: TGTGCCAGCAGCTTAGAATCCGGCGGGGGGGCCGTAGATACGCAGTATTTT. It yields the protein CASSLESGGGAVDTQYF.

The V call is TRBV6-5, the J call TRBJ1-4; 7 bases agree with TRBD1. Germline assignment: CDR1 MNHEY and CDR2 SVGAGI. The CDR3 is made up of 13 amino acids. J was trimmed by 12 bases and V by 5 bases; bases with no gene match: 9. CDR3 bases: TGTGCCAGCAGTCGGGACCCCCAGGGGGAACTGTTTTTT. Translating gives CASSRDPQGELFF.

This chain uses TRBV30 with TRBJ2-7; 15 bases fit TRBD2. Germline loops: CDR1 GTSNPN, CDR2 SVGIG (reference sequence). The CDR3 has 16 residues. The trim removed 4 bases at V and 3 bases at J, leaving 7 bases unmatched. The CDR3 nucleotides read TGTGCCTGGACCCGGACTAGCGGGAGGGCCCTCTACGAGCAGTACTTC. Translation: CAWTRTSGRALYEQYF.

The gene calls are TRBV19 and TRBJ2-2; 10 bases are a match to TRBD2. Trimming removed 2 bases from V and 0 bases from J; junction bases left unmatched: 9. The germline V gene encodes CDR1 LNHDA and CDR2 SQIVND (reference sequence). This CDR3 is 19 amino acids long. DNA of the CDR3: TGTGCCAGTAGTATAATTCCTAGCGGGAGTAGCCCGAACACCGGGGAGCTGTTTTTT. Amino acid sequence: CASSIIPSGSSPNTGELFF.